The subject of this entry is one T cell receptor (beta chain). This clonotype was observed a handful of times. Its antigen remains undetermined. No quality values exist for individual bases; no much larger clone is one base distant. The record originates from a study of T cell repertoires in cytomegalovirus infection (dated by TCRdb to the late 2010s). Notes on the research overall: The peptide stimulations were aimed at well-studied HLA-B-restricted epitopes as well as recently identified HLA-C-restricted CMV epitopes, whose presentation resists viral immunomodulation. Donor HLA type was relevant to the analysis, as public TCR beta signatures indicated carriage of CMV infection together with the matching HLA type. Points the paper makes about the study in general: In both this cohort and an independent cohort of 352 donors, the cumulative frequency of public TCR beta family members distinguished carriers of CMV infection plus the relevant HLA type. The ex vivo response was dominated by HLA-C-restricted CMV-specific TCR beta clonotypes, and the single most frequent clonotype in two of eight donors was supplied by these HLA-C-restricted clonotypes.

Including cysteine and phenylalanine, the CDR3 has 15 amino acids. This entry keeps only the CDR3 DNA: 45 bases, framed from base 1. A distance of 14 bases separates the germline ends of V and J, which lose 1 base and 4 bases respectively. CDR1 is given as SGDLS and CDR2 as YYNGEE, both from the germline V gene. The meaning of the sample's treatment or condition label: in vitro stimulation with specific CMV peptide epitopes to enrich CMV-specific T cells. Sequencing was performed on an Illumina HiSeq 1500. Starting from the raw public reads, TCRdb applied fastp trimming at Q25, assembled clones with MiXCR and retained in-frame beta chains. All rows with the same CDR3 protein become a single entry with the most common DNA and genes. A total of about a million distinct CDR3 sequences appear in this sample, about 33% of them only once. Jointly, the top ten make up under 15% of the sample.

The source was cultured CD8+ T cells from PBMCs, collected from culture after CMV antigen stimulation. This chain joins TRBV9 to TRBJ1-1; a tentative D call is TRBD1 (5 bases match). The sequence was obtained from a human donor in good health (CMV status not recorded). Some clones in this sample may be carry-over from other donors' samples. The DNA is TGTGCCAGCAGCGTACAAGGGACGGTGGGCACTGAAGCTTTCTTT. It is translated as CASSVQGTVGTEAFF. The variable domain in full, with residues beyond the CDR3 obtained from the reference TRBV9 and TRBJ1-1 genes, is DSGVTQTPKHLITATGQRVTLRCSPRSGDLSVYWYQQSLDQGLQFLIQYYNGEERAKGNILERFSAQQFPDLHSELNLSSLELGDSALYFCASSVQGTVGTEAFFGQGTRLTVV.